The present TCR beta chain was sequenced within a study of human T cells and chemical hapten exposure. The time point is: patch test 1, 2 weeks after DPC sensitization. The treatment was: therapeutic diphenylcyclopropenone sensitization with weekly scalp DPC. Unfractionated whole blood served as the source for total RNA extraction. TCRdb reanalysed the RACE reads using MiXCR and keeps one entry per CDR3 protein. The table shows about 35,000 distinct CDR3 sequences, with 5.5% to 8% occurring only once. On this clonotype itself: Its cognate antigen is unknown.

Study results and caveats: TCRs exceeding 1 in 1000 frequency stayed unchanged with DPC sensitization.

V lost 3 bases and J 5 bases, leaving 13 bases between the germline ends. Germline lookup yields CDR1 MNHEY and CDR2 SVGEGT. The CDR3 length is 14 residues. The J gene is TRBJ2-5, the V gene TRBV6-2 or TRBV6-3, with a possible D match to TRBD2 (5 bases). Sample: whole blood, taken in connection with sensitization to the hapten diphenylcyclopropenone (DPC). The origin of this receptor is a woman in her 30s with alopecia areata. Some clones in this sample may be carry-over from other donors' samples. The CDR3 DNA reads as TGTGCCAGCAGTTATTCTGTGCGAGGGGAGACCCAGTACTTC. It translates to CASSYSVRGETQYF.